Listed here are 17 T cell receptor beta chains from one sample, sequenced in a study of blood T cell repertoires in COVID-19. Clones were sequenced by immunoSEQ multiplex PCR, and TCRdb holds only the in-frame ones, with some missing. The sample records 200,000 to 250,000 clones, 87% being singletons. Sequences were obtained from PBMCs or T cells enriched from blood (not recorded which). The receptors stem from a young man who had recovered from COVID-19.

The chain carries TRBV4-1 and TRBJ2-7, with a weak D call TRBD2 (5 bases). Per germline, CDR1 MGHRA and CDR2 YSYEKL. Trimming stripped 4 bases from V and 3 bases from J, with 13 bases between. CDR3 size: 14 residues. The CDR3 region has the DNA TGCGCCAGCAGCCCCTTGACGGGATTCTACGAGCAGTACTTC. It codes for CASSPLTGFYEQYF.

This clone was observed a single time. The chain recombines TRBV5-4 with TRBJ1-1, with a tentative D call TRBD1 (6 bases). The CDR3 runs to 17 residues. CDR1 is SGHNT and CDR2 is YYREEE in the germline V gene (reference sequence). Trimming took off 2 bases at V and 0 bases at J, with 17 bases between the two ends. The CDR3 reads CASSFPDRSPMNTEAFF. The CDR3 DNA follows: TGTGCCAGCAGCTTCCCCGACAGGAGTCCAATGAACACTGAAGCTTTCTTT.

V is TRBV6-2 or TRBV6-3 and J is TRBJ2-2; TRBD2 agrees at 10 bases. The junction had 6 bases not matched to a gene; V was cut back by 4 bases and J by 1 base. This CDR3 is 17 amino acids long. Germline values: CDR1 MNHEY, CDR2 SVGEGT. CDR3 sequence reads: CASSSLSGRGNTGELFF. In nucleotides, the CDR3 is TGTGCCAGCAGTTCCCTCAGCGGGAGGGGGAACACCGGGGAGCTGTTTTTT.

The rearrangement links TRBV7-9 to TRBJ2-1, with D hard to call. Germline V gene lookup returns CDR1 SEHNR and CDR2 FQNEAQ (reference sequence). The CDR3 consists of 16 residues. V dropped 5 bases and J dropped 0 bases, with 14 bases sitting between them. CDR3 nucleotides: TGTGCCAGCAGCAAACACAGCCCGAGCTCCTACAATGAGCAGTTCTTC. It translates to CASSKHSPSSYNEQFF.

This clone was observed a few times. CDR3 protein: CASSFPGGSGNEQYF. The CDR3 coding sequence is TGTGCCAGCAGTTTCCCCGGGGGGAGTGGGAACGAGCAGTACTTC. This rearrangement joins TRBV28 to TRBJ2-7; 7 bases map to TRBD2. The germline V gene has CDR1 MDHEN and CDR2 SYDVKM. Trimming at V came to 3 bases and at J to 5 bases, leaving 10 bases not matched to a gene. This CDR3 is 15 amino acids long.

The CDR3 loop reads CASSQLSSGGFEETQYF. CDR3 in DNA: TGTGCCAGCAGCCAACTGTCTAGCGGGGGATTTGAAGAGACCCAGTACTTC. The chain joins TRBV4-2 to TRBJ2-5; 10 bases map to TRBD2. With V trimmed by 2 bases and J by 3 bases, 9 bases remained unmatched. This CDR3 has 17 residues. Germline V gene data show CDR1 as LGHNA and CDR2 as YNFKEQ.

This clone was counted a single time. The CDR3 here is CAGILAGGNEQFF. The CDR3 nucleotides read TGTGCCGGAATACTAGCGGGAGGCAATGAGCAGTTCTTC. The chain employs TRBV7-9 and TRBJ2-1; 12 bases agree with TRBD2. The junction had 5 bases not matched to a gene; V was cut back by 11 bases and J by 6 bases. Germline-derived CDR1 and CDR2 are SEHNR and FQNEAQ (reference sequence). This CDR3 has 13 residues.

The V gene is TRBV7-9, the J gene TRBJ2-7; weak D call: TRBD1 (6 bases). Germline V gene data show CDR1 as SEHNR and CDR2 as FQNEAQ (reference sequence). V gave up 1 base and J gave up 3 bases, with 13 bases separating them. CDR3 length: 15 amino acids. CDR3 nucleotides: TGTGCCAGCAGCTTAGAAGGGGGAAGGGTCTACGAGCAGTACTTC. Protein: CASSLEGGRVYEQYF.

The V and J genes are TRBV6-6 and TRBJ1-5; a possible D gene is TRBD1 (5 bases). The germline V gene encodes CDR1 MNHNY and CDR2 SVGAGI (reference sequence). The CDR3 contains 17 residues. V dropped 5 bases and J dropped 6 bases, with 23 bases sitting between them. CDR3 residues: CASSPQDPRQFGQPQHF. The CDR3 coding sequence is TGTGCCAGCAGTCCCCAAGACCCTCGACAGTTCGGTCAGCCCCAGCATTTT.

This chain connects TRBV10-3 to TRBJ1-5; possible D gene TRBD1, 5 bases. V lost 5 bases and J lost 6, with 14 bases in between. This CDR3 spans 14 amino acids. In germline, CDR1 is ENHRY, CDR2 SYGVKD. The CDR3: CAISPDRSGQPQHF. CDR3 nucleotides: TGTGCCATCAGTCCTGACAGAAGTGGTCAGCCCCAGCATTTT.

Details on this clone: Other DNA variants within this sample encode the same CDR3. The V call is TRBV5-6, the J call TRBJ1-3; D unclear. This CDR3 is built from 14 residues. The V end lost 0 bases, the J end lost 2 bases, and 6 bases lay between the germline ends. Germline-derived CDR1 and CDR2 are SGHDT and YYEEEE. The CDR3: CASSLASPGNTIYF. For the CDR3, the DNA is TGTGCCAGCAGCTTGGCCAGTCCTGGAAACACCATATATTTT.

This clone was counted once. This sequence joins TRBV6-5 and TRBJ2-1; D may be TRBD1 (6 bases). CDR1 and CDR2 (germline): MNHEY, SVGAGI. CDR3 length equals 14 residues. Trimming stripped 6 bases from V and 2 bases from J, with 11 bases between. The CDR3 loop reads CASRLQGTYNEQFF. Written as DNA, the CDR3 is TGTGCCAGCAGGTTACAGGGCACCTACAATGAGCAGTTCTTC.

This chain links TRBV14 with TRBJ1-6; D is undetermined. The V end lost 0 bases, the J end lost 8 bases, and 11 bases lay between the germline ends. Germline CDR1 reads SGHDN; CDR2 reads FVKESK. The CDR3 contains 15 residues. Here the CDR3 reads CASSQDRRGYSPLHF. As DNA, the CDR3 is TGTGCCAGCAGCCAAGATAGGCGGGGTTATTCACCCCTCCACTTT.

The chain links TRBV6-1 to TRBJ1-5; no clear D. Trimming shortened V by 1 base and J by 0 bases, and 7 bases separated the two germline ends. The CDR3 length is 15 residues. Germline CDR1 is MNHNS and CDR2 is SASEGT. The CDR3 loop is CASSEVRVSNQPQHF. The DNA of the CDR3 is TGTGCCAGCAGTGAAGTGAGGGTTAGCAATCAGCCCCAGCATTTT.

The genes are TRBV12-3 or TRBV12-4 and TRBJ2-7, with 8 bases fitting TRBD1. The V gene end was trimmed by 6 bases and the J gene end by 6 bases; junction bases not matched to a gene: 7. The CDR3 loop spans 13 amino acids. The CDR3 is CASRRTGPGEQYF. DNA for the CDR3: TGTGCCAGCAGGAGGACAGGGCCGGGCGAGCAGTACTTC.

The CDR3 sequence: CASSQTGGTTFSYEQYF. The CDR3 DNA reads TGTGCCAGCAGCCAGACCGGAGGAACTACCTTTTCCTACGAGCAGTACTTC. The chain employs TRBV4-2 and TRBJ2-7, with a weak D call TRBD2 (5 bases). Germline V gives CDR1 LGHNA, CDR2 YNFKEQ. The CDR3 consists of 17 residues. V was cut by 3 bases and J by 1 base, with 19 bases left in between.

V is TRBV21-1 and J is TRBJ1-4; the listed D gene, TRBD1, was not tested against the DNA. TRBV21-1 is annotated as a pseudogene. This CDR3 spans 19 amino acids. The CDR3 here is CASSKALGTGNATNEKLFF. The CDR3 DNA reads TGTGCCAGCAGCAAAGCGCTTGGGACAGGGAATGCAACTAATGAAAAACTGTTTTTT.